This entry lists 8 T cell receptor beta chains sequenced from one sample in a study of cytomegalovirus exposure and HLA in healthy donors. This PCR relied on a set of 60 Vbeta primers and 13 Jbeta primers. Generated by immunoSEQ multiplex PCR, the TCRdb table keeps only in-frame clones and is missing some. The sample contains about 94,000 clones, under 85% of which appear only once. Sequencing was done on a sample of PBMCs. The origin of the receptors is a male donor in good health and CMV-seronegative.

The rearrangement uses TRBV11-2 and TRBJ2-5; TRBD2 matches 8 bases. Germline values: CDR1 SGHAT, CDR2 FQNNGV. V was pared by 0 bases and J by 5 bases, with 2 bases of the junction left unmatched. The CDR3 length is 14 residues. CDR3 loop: CASSLDGRAETQYF. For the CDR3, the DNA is TGTGCCAGCAGCTTAGACGGGAGGGCGGAGACCCAGTACTTC.

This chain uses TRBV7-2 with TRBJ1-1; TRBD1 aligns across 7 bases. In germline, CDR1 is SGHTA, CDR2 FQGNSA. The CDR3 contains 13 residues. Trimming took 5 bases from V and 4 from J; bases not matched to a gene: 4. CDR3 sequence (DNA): TGTGCCAGCAGCACCAGACAGGGCACTGAAGCTTTCTTT. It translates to CASSTRQGTEAFF.

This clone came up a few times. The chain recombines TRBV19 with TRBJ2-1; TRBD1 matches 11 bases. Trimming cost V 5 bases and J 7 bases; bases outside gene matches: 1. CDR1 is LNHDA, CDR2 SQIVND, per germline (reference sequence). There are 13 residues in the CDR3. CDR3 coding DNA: TGTGCCAGTAGTTGGGACAGGGGGAATGAGCAGTTCTTC. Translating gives CASSWDRGNEQFF.

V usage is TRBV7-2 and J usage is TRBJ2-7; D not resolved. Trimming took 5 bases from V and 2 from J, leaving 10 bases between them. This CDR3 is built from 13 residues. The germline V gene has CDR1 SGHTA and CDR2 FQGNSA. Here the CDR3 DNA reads TGTGCCAGCAGCCGGTCTAGAACCTACGAGCAGTACTTC. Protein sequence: CASSRSRTYEQYF.

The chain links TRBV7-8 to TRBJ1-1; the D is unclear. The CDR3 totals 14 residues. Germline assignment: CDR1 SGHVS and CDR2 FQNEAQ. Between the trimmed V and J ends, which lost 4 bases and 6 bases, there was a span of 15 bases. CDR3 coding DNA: TGTGCCAGCAGCTCCCCCGGCGGAGCGGCTGAAGCTTTCTTT. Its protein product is CASSSPGGAAEAFF.

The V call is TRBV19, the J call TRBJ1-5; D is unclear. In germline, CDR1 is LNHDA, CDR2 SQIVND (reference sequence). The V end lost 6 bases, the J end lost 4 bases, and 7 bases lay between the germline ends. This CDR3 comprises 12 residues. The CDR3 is CASREGNQPQHF. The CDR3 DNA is TGTGCCAGTAGAGAGGGAAATCAGCCCCAGCATTTT.

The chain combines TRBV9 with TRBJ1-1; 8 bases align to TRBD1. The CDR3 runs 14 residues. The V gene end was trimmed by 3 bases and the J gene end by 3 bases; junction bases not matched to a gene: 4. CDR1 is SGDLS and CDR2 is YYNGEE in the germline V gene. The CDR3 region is CASSAGGEDTEAFF. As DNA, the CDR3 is TGTGCCAGCAGCGCAGGGGGCGAGGACACTGAAGCTTTCTTT.

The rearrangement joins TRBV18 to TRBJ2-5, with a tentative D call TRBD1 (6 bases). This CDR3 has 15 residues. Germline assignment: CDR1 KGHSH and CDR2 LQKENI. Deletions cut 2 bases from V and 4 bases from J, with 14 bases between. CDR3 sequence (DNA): TGTGCCAGCTCACCAACTCAGGGGAGTAGAGAGACCCAGTACTTC. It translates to CASSPTQGSRETQYF. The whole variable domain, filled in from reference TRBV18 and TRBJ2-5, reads NAGVMQNPRHLVRRRGQEARLRCSPMKGHSHVYWYRQLPEEGLKFMVYLQKENIIDESGMPKERFSAEFPKEGPSILRIQQVVRGDSAAYFCASSPTQGSRETQYFGPGTRLLVL.